This T cell receptor beta chain emerged from a study of cytomegalovirus exposure and HLA in healthy donors. The CDR3 sequence is 12 residues long. Germline V lookup: CDR1 GTSNPN, CDR2 SVGIG (reference sequence). Trimming removed 8 bases from V and 5 bases from J; junction bases left unmatched: 3. The PCR had 60 Vbeta and 13 Jbeta primers. Using immunoSEQ multiplex PCR, the repertoire was profiled, and TCRdb retains in-frame clones only, with some absent. The sample includes about 65,000 clones, 70% to 85% of them seen just once. The receptor comes from a girl between 10 and 17 years old in good health and CMV-seropositive. Sequenced material: PBMCs. V gene TRBV30 combines with J gene TRBJ1-2; 12 bases match TRBD1. Written as DNA, the CDR3 is TGTGCCGGGGGACAGGGGGCGTATGGCTACACCTTC. Translated, it gives CAGGQGAYGYTF. Full variable domain (missing parts from reference TRBV30 and TRBJ1-2): SQTIHQWPATLVQPVGSPLSLECTVEGTSNPNLYWYRQAAGRGLQLLFYSVGIGQISSEVPQNLSASRPQDRQFILSSKKLLLSDSGFYLCAGGQGAYGYTFGSGTRLTVV.